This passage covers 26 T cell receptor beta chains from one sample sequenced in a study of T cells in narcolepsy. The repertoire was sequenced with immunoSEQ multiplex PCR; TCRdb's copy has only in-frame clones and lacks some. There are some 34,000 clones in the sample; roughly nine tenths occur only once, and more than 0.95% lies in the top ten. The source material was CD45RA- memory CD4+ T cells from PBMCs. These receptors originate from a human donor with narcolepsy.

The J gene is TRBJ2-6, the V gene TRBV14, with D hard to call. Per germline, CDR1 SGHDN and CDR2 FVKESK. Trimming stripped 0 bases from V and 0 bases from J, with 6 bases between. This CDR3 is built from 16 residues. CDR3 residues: CASSQEWSSGANVLTF. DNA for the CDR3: TGTGCCAGCAGCCAAGAATGGAGCTCTGGGGCCAACGTCCTGACTTTC.

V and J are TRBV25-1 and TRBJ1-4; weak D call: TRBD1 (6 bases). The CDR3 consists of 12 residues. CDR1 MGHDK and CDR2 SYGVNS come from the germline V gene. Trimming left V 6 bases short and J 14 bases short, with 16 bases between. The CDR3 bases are TGTGCCAGCAGCGGGGGCGGGTACTGGCTGTTTTTT. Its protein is CASSGGGYWLFF.

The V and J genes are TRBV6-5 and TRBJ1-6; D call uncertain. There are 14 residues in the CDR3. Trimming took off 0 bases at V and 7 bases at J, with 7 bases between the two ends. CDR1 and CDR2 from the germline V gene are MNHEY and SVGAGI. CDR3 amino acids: CASSYSRKNSPLHF. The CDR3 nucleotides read TGTGCCAGCAGTTACTCGAGAAAGAATTCACCCCTCCACTTT.

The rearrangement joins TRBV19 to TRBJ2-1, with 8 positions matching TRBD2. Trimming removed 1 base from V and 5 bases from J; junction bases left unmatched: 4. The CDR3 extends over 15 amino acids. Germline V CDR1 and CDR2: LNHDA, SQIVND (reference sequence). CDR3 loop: CASSIAGLANNEQFF. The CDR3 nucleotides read TGTGCCAGTAGTATAGCAGGACTAGCTAACAATGAGCAGTTCTTC.

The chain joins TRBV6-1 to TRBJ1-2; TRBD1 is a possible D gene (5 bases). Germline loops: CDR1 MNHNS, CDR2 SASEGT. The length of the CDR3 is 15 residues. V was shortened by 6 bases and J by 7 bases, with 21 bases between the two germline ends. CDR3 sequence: CASRPRVGTYGGYTF. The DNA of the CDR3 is TGTGCCAGCAGACCCCGGGTCGGGACCTATGGTGGCTACACCTTC.

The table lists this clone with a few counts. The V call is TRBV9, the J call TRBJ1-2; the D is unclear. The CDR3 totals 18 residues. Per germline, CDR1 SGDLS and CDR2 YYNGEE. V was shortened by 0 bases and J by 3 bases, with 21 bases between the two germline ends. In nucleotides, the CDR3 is TGTGCCAGCAGCGTAGATAACAGCCGAAGGACCAACCACTATGGCTACACCTTC. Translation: CASSVDNSRRTNHYGYTF.

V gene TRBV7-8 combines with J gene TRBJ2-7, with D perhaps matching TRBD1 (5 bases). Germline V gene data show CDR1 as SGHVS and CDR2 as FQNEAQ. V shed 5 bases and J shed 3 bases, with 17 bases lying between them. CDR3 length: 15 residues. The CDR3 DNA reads TGTGCCAGCAGCCCCAGGGTGGGATCGAGCTACGAGCAGTACTTC. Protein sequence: CASSPRVGSSYEQYF.

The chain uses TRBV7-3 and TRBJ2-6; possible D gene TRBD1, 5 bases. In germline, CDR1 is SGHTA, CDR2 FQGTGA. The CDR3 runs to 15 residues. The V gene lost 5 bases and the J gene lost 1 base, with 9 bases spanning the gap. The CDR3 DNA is TGTGCCAGCAGCCCGCAGGGTTCTGGGGCCAACGTCCTGACTTTC. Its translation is CASSPQGSGANVLTF.

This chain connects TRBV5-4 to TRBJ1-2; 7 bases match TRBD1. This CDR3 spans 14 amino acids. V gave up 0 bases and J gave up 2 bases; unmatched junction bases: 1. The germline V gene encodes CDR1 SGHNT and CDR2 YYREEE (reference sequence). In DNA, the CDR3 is TGTGCCAGCAGCTTGGCGGGACAGAACTATGGCTACACCTTC. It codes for CASSLAGQNYGYTF. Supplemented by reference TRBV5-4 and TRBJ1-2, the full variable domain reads ETGVTQSPTHLIKTRGQQVTLRCSSQSGHNTVSWYQQALGQGPQFIFQYYREEENGRGNFPPRFSGLQFPNYSSELNVNALELDDSALYLCASSLAGQNYGYTFGSGTRLTVV.

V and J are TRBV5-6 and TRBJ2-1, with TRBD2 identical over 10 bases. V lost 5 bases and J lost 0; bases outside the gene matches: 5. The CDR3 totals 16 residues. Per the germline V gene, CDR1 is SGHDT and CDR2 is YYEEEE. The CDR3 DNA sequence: TGTGCCAGCAGGTTGACTAGCGGGCTCTCCTACAATGAGCAGTTCTTC. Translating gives CASRLTSGLSYNEQFF.

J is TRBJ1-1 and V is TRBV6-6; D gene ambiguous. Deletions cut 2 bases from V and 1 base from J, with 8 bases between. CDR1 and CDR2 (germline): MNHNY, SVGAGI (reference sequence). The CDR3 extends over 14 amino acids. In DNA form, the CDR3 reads TGTGCCAGCAGTTACGCCGGGAAGAACACTGAAGCTTTCTTT. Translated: CASSYAGKNTEAFF.

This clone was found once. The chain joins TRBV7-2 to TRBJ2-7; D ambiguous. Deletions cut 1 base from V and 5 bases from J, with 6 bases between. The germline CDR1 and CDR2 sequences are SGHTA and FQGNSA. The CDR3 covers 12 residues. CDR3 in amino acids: CASSLDLHEQYF. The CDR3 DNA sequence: TGTGCCAGCAGCTTAGATTTGCACGAGCAGTACTTC.

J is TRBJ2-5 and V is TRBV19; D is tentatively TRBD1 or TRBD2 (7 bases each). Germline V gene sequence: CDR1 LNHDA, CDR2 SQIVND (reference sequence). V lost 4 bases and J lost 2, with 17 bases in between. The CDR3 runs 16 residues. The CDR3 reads CASSTRAGGGQETQYF. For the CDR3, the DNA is TGTGCCAGTAGTACTCGGGCAGGGGGAGGGCAAGAGACCCAGTACTTC.

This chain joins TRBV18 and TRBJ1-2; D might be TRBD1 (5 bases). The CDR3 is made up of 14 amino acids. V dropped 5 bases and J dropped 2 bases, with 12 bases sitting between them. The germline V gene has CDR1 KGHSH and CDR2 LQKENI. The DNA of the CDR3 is TGTGCCAGCTCATCCAGGGAGAAGAACTATGGCTACACCTTC. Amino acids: CASSSREKNYGYTF.

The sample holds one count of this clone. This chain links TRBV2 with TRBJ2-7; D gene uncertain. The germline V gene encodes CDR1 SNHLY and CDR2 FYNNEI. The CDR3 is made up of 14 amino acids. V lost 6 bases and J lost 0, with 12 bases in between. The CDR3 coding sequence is TGTGCCAGCAGGCCCCGACGGAGCTCCTACGAGCAGTACTTC. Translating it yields CASRPRRSSYEQYF.

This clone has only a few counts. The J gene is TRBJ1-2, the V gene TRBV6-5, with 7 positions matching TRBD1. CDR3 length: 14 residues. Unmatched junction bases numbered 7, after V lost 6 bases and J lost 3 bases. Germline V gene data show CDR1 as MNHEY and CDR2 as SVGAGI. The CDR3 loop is CASRGQALYYGYTF. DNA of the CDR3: TGTGCCAGCAGAGGACAGGCTTTGTACTATGGCTACACCTTC.

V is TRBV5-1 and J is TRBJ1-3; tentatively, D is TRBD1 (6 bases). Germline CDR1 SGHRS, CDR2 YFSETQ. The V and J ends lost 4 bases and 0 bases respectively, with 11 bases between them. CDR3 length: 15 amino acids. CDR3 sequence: CASSQDSRSGNTIYF. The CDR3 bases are TGCGCCAGCAGCCAGGACAGCCGCTCTGGAAACACCATATATTTT.

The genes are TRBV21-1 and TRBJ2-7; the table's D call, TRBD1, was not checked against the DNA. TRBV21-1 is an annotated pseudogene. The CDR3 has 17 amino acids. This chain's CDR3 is CASSKADGTGLPDEQYF. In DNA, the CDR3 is TGTGCCAGCAGCAAAGCGGATGGGACAGGGTTACCTGACGAGCAGTACTTC.

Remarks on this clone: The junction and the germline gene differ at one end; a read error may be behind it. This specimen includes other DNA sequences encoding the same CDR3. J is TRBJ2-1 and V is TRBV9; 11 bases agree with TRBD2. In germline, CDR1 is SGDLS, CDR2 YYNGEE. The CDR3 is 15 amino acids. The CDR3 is CASSATGTSGNEQFF. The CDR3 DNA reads TGCGCCAGCAGCGCAACCGGGACTAGCGGTAATGAGCAGTTCTTC.

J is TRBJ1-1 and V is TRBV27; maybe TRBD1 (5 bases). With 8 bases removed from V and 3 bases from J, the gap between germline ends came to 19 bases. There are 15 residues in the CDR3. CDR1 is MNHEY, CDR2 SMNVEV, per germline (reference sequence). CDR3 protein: CASFIRVKGYTEAFF. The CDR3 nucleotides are TGTGCCAGCTTTATCCGGGTCAAGGGGTACACTGAAGCTTTCTTT.

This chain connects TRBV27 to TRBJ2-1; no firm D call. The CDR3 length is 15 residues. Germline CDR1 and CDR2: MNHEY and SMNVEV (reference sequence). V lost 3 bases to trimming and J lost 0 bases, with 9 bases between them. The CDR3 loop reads CASSFWSRSYNEQFF. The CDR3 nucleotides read TGTGCCAGCAGTTTTTGGAGCCGCTCCTACAATGAGCAGTTCTTC.

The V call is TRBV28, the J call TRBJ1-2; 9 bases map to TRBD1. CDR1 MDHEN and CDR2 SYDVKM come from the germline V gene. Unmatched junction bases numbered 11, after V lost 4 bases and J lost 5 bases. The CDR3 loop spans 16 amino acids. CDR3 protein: CASSSSGGQGGYGYTF. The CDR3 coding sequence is TGTGCCAGCAGTTCGTCAGGGGGACAGGGAGGTTATGGCTACACCTTC.

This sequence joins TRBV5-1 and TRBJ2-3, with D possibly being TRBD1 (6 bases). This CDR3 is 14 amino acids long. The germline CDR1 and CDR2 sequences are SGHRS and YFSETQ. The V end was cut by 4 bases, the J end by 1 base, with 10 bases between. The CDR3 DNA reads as TGCGCCAGCAGCCCTGGGACACGCACAGATACGCAGTATTTT. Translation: CASSPGTRTDTQYF.

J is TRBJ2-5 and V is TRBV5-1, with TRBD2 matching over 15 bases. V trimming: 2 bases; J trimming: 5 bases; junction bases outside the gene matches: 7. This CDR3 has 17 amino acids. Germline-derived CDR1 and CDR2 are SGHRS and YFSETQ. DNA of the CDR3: TGCGCCAGCAGCTTAGAAGGTGGACTAGCGGGGGGGGAGACCCAGTACTTC. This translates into CASSLEGGLAGGETQYF.

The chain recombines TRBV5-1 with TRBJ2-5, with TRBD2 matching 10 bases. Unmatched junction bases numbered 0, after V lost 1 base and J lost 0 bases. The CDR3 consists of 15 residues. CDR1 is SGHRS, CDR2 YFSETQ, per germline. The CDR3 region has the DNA TGCGCCAGCAGCTTGACTAGCGGGGACCAAGAGACCCAGTACTTC. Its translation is CASSLTSGDQETQYF.

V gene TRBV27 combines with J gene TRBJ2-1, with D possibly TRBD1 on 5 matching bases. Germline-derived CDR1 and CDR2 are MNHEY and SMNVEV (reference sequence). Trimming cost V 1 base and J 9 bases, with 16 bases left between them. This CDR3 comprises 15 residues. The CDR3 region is CASSLLGRERGEQFF. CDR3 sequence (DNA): TGTGCCAGCAGTTTATTGGGCAGGGAAAGGGGTGAGCAGTTCTTC.